Included here is one T cell receptor beta chain sequence, with context. The V gene lost 4 bases and the J gene lost 5 bases, with 17 bases spanning the gap. This CDR3 is built from 16 residues. CDR1 is MNHNS, CDR2 SASEGT, per germline. The sample originates from a study of blood T cell repertoires in COVID-19. Across the whole study: T cells, B-cell-depleted T cells, or PBMCs supplied cDNA or gDNA.

Under the authors' procedure: By means of reference gene primer amplification, nucleated cell counts were estimated. Some clones are missing from TCRdb's copy, which holds only in-frame ones; the method was immunoSEQ multiplex PCR. That table furnishes V, J and clone size, whereas the DNA furnished D and trimming. The repertoire holds about 230,000 clones, with 84% as singletons. Everyone who took part was roughly 18 to 89 years old, and they came from about two dozen US areas. Researchers sorted participants into cohorts using their self-reported clinical history. The TCR comes from a man in his 60s who had recovered from COVID-19. Input material: PBMCs or T cells enriched from blood (not recorded which). V gene TRBV6-1 combines with J gene TRBJ2-2; perhaps TRBD1 as D (5 bases). As DNA, the CDR3 is TGTGCCAGCAGTGTCCTGGCAGGGATGGTGACCGGGGAGCTGTTTTTT. It encodes CASSVLAGMVTGELFF.